The clone carrying this T cell receptor (beta chain) was recorded many times. Its target is unknown. The time point denotes: sample taken at primary tumor resection. The study sequenced unsorted whole RNA from tumor, nontumor lung or frozen PBMC. The data belong to a study of spatial heterogeneity in lung cancer. At the level of the study: From matched bulk RNA-seq came a T cell module score, which showed a strong correlation with TCR transcript counts in tumor regions. Study-wide results and limits: Ubiquitous and regional expanded TCR counts mirrored ubiquitous and regional nonsynonymous mutation counts, respectively. Tumor mutation count correlated with how many alpha and beta TCRs expanded intratumorally.

TCRdb processed the 5' RACE reads anew with MiXCR; each CDR3 protein has one entry. This repertoire shows approximately 1,800 distinct CDR3 sequences, about 8.2% found once; its top ten account for about 10%. The source material was lung tumor tissue, sampled at surgery. This clonotype was obtained from a female donor with early-stage non-small cell lung cancer.

The CDR3: CASRRTGDTEAFF. DNA of the CDR3: TGTGCCAGCAGGCGCACAGGGGACACTGAAGCTTTCTTT. The chain links TRBV12-3 or TRBV12-4 to TRBJ1-1, with 7 bases fitting TRBD1. After removal of 6 bases from V and 3 bases from J, the junction contained 4 bases not matched to a gene. The CDR3 has 13 amino acids.